The 18 T cell receptor beta chains below all came from one sample that was sequenced in a study of T cells in tuberculosis. Time point described: new active TB diagnosis, blood taken before or within 7 days of starting treatment. The assay was immunoSEQ multiplex PCR, and TCRdb's table has in-frame clones only and misses some. Of more than 30,000 clones in the sample, roughly 95% were seen once. Specimen: PBMCs, collected at tuberculosis diagnosis. Every receptor here comes from an adult with tuberculosis.

V is TRBV19 and J is TRBJ1-5, with D possibly TRBD1 on 6 matching bases. Germline-derived CDR1 and CDR2 are LNHDA and SQIVND (reference sequence). Trimming pared 4 bases from V and 1 base from J, leaving 20 bases between. This CDR3 spans 18 amino acids. The CDR3 sequence is CASSRTVFSTGSNQPQHF. The CDR3 nucleotides are TGTGCCAGTAGTAGGACAGTTTTCTCTACGGGGAGCAATCAGCCCCAGCATTTT.

This chain connects TRBV4-3 to TRBJ1-4; no clear D gene. The length of the CDR3 is 15 residues. Germline loops: CDR1 LGHNA, CDR2 YSLEER. V lost 0 bases, J lost 8 bases, and 13 bases lay in between. The CDR3 DNA reads TGCGCCAGCAGCCAAGATTTAGGAGGACGAGAAAAACTGTTTTTT. Translation: CASSQDLGGREKLFF.

V and J are TRBV5-4 and TRBJ2-5; 7 bases map to TRBD1. The CDR3 has 14 residues. From germline, CDR1 is SGHNT and CDR2 YYREEE (reference sequence). The V and J ends lost 2 bases and 0 bases, in that order; junction bases with no gene match: 1. The CDR3 sequence is CASSLQGNQETQYF. CDR3 in DNA: TGTGCCAGCAGCTTACAGGGGAACCAAGAGACCCAGTACTTC.

CDR3 residues: CASSLETGGPPWQFF. The CDR3 nucleotides read TGTGCCAGCAGCTTAGAGACGGGGGGGCCTCCCTGGCAGTTCTTC. The chain is built from TRBV7-9 and TRBJ2-1, with 8 bases matching TRBD2. This CDR3 is built from 15 residues. The ends lost 1 base at V and 12 bases at J; junction bases unmatched: 11. CDR1 is SEHNR, CDR2 FQNEAQ, per germline (reference sequence).

This rearrangement joins TRBV9 to TRBJ1-5; D uncertain. The length of the CDR3 is 15 residues. V shed 1 base and J shed 0 bases, with 8 bases lying between them. Looked up from germline, CDR1 is SGDLS and CDR2 is YYNGEE. The CDR3 reads CASSVNAVSNQPQHF. The CDR3 DNA reads TGTGCCAGCAGCGTAAATGCAGTTAGCAATCAGCCCCAGCATTTT.

V and J are TRBV30 and TRBJ1-1; D is unclear. CDR1 is GTSNPN, CDR2 SVGIG, per germline (reference sequence). Trimming took 5 bases from V and 0 from J, leaving 7 bases between them. This CDR3 has 12 amino acids. The CDR3 DNA sequence: TGTGCCTGGGGCTTTTTGAACACTGAAGCTTTCTTT. Protein sequence: CAWGFLNTEAFF.

V gene TRBV5-1 combines with J gene TRBJ2-5; TRBD2 might be the D (6 bases). CDR3 length equals 16 residues. Germline V gene data show CDR1 as SGHRS and CDR2 as YFSETQ. Between the trimmed V and J ends, which lost 1 base and 2 bases, there was a span of 15 bases. CDR3 region: CASSLKVSGPQETQYF. For the CDR3, the DNA is TGCGCCAGCAGCTTGAAGGTTAGCGGACCGCAAGAGACCCAGTACTTC. The full variable domain, rest sourced from reference TRBV5-1 and TRBJ2-5, is KAGVTQTPRYLIKTRGQQVTLSCSPISGHRSVSWYQQTPGQGLQFLFEYFSETQRNKGNFPGRFSGRQFSNSRSEMNVSTLELGDSALYLCASSLKVSGPQETQYFGPGTRLLVL.

The genes are TRBV10-1 and TRBJ1-2; TRBD1 agrees at 7 bases. The CDR3 consists of 12 residues. The germline CDR1 and CDR2 sequences are WNHNN and SYGVQD (reference sequence). Trimming removed 4 bases from V and 7 bases from J; junction bases left unmatched: 3. The CDR3 nucleotides are TGCGCCAGCAGTGCCGCAGGGGGTGGCTACACCTTC. Protein: CASSAAGGGYTF.

This chain connects TRBV15 to TRBJ1-2; the match to TRBD1 covers 7 bases. The CDR3 has 14 amino acids. V lost 3 bases to trimming and J lost 6 bases; unmatched junction nucleotides: 7. CDR1 and CDR2 (germline): LNHNV, YYDKDF (reference sequence). CDR3 residues: CATSSDRAIDGYTF. The CDR3 DNA reads as TGTGCCACCAGCAGCGACAGGGCAATTGATGGCTACACCTTC.

The gene calls are TRBV6-5 and TRBJ2-7, with 8 bases fitting TRBD2. The CDR3 has 15 amino acids. Losses at the gene ends were 0 bases for V and 3 bases for J; bases not matched to a gene: 4. Germline V CDR1 and CDR2: MNHEY, SVGAGI. The CDR3 region has the DNA TGTGCCAGCAGTTACTCGAGGCTAGCGGGCTACGAGCAGTACTTC. Translating gives CASSYSRLAGYEQYF.

J is TRBJ1-1 and V is TRBV9; 7 nucleotides line up with TRBD1. V was pared by 3 bases and J by 7 bases, with 9 bases of the junction left unmatched. The germline V gene encodes CDR1 SGDLS and CDR2 YYNGEE. CDR3 size: 14 residues. CDR3 amino acids: CASSADRAGGEAFF. The CDR3 DNA sequence: TGTGCCAGCAGCGCCGACAGGGCCGGTGGTGAAGCTTTCTTT.

This chain connects TRBV2 to TRBJ2-1, with unresolved D. The V gene lost 4 bases and the J gene lost 6 bases, with 7 bases spanning the gap. The CDR3 extends over 12 amino acids. Germline V gives CDR1 SNHLY, CDR2 FYNNEI. Written as DNA, the CDR3 is TGTGCCAGCAGTGCGGCAGGCAATGAGCAGTTCTTC. This sequence encodes CASSAAGNEQFF.

This rearrangement joins TRBV7-9 to TRBJ1-1; D is unclear. Germline CDR1 and CDR2: SEHNR and FQNEAQ (reference sequence). V shed 5 bases and J shed 1 base, with 26 bases lying between them. The CDR3 covers 19 residues. CDR3 coding DNA: TGTGCCAGCAGCCGTGCTCGTGAGGGAACGACCGCCAGGAACACTGAAGCTTTCTTT. This translates into CASSRAREGTTARNTEAFF.

The V call is TRBV11-3, the J call TRBJ2-3; no definite D call. There are 14 residues in the CDR3. Trimming left V 5 bases short and J 0 bases short, with 9 bases between. Germline V lookup: CDR1 SGHNT, CDR2 YENEEA. The CDR3 bases are TGTGCCAGCAGCGGCACAAGTAGCACAGATACGCAGTATTTT. This sequence encodes CASSGTSSTDTQYF.

The chain is built from TRBV4-1 and TRBJ1-4, with a tentative D call TRBD1 (5 bases). CDR1 MGHRA and CDR2 YSYEKL come from the germline V gene. The CDR3 length is 16 residues. V lost 4 bases to trimming and J lost 6 bases, with 18 bases between them. The chain's CDR3 is CASSRSNSGRHEKLFF. DNA of the CDR3: TGCGCCAGCAGCCGATCTAACTCAGGGAGGCATGAAAAACTGTTTTTT.

V usage is TRBV25-1 and J usage is TRBJ2-2; tentatively, D is TRBD1 (5 bases). The CDR3 runs to 14 residues. Trimming pared 8 bases from V and 0 bases from J, leaving 10 bases between. CDR1 is MGHDK and CDR2 is SYGVNS in the germline V gene. The CDR3 DNA reads as TGTGCCAGCTTAGACAGCCCGAACACCGGGGAGCTGTTTTTT. It specifies CASLDSPNTGELFF.

The chain carries TRBV29-1 and TRBJ1-4; D unresolved. Germline CDR1 and CDR2: SQVTM and ANQGSEA. The CDR3 is made up of 13 amino acids. V lost 1 base, J lost 8 bases, and 11 bases lay in between. Written as DNA, the CDR3 is TGCAGCGTTGAAGGGAGGGATGGCGAAAAACTGTTTTTT. Translating gives CSVEGRDGEKLFF.

The CDR3 here is CASSLLFDSPLHF. The CDR3 coding sequence is TGTGCCAGCAGTTTATTATTTGATTCACCCCTCCACTTT. The rearrangement uses TRBV27 and TRBJ1-6; D not certain. This CDR3 is built from 13 residues. The germline gives CDR1 MNHEY, CDR2 SMNVEV (reference sequence). V lost 1 base, J lost 8 bases, and 6 bases lay in between.